The 2 T cell receptor beta chains below come from one sample, sequenced in a study of CD8 T cells in ankylosing spondylitis. TCRdb re-analysed the 5' RACE reads in MiXCR, keeping a single row per CDR3 protein. The table shows under 200,000 distinct CDR3 sequences, with roughly 13% occurring only once. The sample was blood, either unsorted or a sorted T cell fraction (not recorded which). The receptors originated from a female donor with ankylosing spondylitis or in good health (not recorded which).

This clonotype was seen more than once but under ten times. The V gene is TRBV4-3, the J gene TRBJ1-2; 7 nucleotides match TRBD1. The V and J ends lost 4 bases and 4 bases, in that order; junction bases with no gene match: 6. The CDR3 extends over 14 amino acids. Germline V gene sequence: CDR1 LGHNA, CDR2 YSLEER. In DNA form, the CDR3 reads TGCGCCAGCAGCCGACAACAGGGGTCCTATGGCTACACCTTC. Translation: CASSRQQGSYGYTF.

This clonotype was detected many times. The rearrangement joins TRBV4-3 to TRBJ2-2; unclear D gene. Germline V gene data show CDR1 as LGHNA and CDR2 as YSLEER. The CDR3 contains 12 residues. V lost 0 bases and J 6 bases, leaving 2 bases between the germline ends. CDR3 sequence reads: CASSQDPGELFF. CDR3 in DNA: TGCGCCAGCAGCCAAGATCCCGGGGAGCTGTTTTTT.